Following are 25 T cell receptor beta chains from one sample sequenced in a study of CD8+ T cells in alopecia areata (dated by TCRdb to the late 2010s). In light of the paper, this sample's time point label describes: around 29 days on oral tofacitinib. The treatment or condition tag for this specimen amounts to: oral pan-JAK inhibitor, 5-10 mg twice daily. The library came from the immunoSEQ multiplex PCR assay. RNA was extracted from all samples and reverse transcribed into cDNA, which served as template for TCR sequencing. Not all clones reach the TCRdb copy of this immuneACCESS table, which keeps in-frame sequences only. Checked studies attribute under half of the gap to unresolved V genes and leave the rest unexplained. This sample holds about 190,000 clones; 60% were observed only once. Less than 0.8% of the sample goes to the ten largest clones. Material: CD4+ T cells sorted from blood, obtained at week 4, from a patient treated with tofacitinib. The receptors were sampled from a human donor with alopecia areata.

The gene calls are TRBV23-1 and TRBJ2-3; D gene ambiguous. TRBV23-1 qualifies as an ORF whose function is uncertain. This CDR3 region has 17 residues. V was shortened by 2 bases and J by 3 bases, with 18 bases between the two germline ends. The CDR3 nucleotides are TGCGCCAGCAGTCAACCCCAGGACCCCTATCTGACAGATACGCAGTATTTT. It codes for CASSQPQDPYLTDTQYF.

The chain employs TRBV30 and TRBJ1-5, with 9 bases aligning to TRBD1. The V gene end was trimmed by 6 bases and the J gene end by 6 bases; junction bases not matched to a gene: 9. The CDR3 totals 14 residues. Germline CDR1 GTSNPN, CDR2 SVGIG (reference sequence). The CDR3 reads CACTGQGITQPQHF. The CDR3 DNA follows: TGTGCCTGTACGGGACAGGGAATAACTCAGCCCCAGCATTTT.

The chain uses TRBV19 and TRBJ2-7, with 8 bases fitting TRBD1. The germline CDR1 and CDR2 sequences are LNHDA and SQIVND (reference sequence). The junction had 8 bases not matched to a gene; V was cut back by 4 bases and J by 6 bases. The CDR3 runs 14 residues. In nucleotides, the CDR3 is TGTGCCAGTAGTAGCACAGGGGGTTTGGGCGAGCAGTACTTC. Translated: CASSSTGGLGEQYF.

This sequence joins TRBV29-1 and TRBJ1-5, with D hard to call. Between the trimmed V and J ends, which lost 6 bases and 1 base, there was a span of 7 bases. CDR1 and CDR2 (germline): SQVTM, ANQGSEA. The CDR3 has 12 amino acids. The CDR3 sequence: CSVQESNQPQHF. The CDR3 DNA sequence: TGCAGCGTCCAGGAGAGCAATCAGCCCCAGCATTTT.

The gene calls are TRBV7-9 and TRBJ1-2; D remains unclear. Trimming removed 5 bases at V and 4 bases at J, with 11 bases between. CDR3 length equals 13 residues. Germline CDR1 reads SEHNR; CDR2 reads FQNEAQ (reference sequence). CDR3 DNA sequence: TGTGCCAGCAGCCTGTCGGGGATCTATGGCTACACCTTC. It is translated as CASSLSGIYGYTF.

This sequence joins TRBV10-3 and TRBJ2-4, with 10 bases that match TRBD2. The CDR3 contains 13 residues. J lost 8 bases, V lost 4 bases, and 2 bases had no gene match. Germline CDR1 is ENHRY and CDR2 is SYGVKD. The CDR3 nucleotides read TGTGCCATCAGTGGACTAGCGGGCGACATTCAGTACTTC. Its translation is CAISGLAGDIQYF.

The rearrangement uses TRBV2 and TRBJ2-3, with D maybe TRBD1 (12 bases). The germline V gene encodes CDR1 SNHLY and CDR2 FYNNEI. This CDR3 spans 18 amino acids. V gave up 6 bases and J gave up 6 bases, with 28 bases separating them. Written as DNA, the CDR3 is TGTGCCAGCAGGGGACAGGGGGCTAGCGGGAGGCCGGGGGATACGCAGTATTTT. Its protein is CASRGQGASGRPGDTQYF.

In this sample, this clone turned up a few times. The CDR3 nucleotides are TGCAGCGTTCCACTGGGACTAGCGGTTGACAATGAGCAGTTCTTC. It translates to CSVPLGLAVDNEQFF. J is TRBJ2-1 and V is TRBV29-1, with 11 bases lining up with TRBD2. Germline CDR1 SQVTM, CDR2 ANQGSEA. V lost 5 bases to trimming and J lost 5 bases; unmatched junction nucleotides: 8. This CDR3 has 15 amino acids.

As regards this clone: Other DNA sequences within the sample encode an identical CDR3. The V call is TRBV7-2, the J call TRBJ2-7; D not certain. CDR1 and CDR2 (germline): SGHTA, FQGNSA. The germline V and J ends were trimmed by 5 bases and 0 bases, with 5 bases remaining between them. This CDR3 is 12 amino acids long. CDR3 in DNA: TGTGCCAGCAGCCCTAGCTCCTACGAGCAGTACTTC. It yields the protein CASSPSSYEQYF.

V gene TRBV25-1 combines with J gene TRBJ1-1; D might be TRBD1 (6 bases). This CDR3 has 13 amino acids. Germline V lookup: CDR1 MGHDK, CDR2 SYGVNS. V dropped 3 bases and J dropped 5 bases, with 10 bases sitting between them. The CDR3 bases are TGTGCCAGCAGTGACCAGGGGTGGACTGAAGCTTTCTTT. Protein product: CASSDQGWTEAFF.

This chain uses TRBV15 with TRBJ1-2; D ambiguous. Looked up from germline, CDR1 is LNHNV and CDR2 is YYDKDF (reference sequence). V was cut by 5 bases and J by 13 bases, with 20 bases left in between. The CDR3 sequence is 13 residues long. The CDR3 loop is CATSLRAAVSSTF. The CDR3 DNA reads as TGTGCCACCAGCTTACGTGCCGCAGTTTCCAGCACCTTC.

A few counts support this clone. The chain joins TRBV2 to TRBJ1-4; D not resolved. V dropped 4 bases and J dropped 8 bases, with 14 bases sitting between them. The CDR3 contains 14 residues. Germline values: CDR1 SNHLY, CDR2 FYNNEI. CDR3 loop: CASSVADIVEKLFF. In nucleotides, the CDR3 is TGTGCCAGCAGTGTTGCAGACATTGTGGAAAAACTGTTTTTT.

The V gene is TRBV6-1, the J gene TRBJ1-2; 7 bases align to TRBD1. The CDR3 has 13 residues. Germline CDR1 and CDR2: MNHNS and SASEGT. J was trimmed by 3 bases and V by 2 bases; bases with no gene match: 0. The CDR3 nucleotides read TGTGCCAGCAGTGAACAGGGGGACTATGGCTACACCTTC. Translating it yields CASSEQGDYGYTF.

The J gene is TRBJ1-5, the V gene TRBV28; no definite D call. V was pared by 8 bases and J by 3 bases, with 17 bases between. The length of the CDR3 is 15 residues. Germline CDR1 is MDHEN and CDR2 is SYDVKM. Here the CDR3 reads CASGETMGFNQPQHF. CDR3 bases: TGTGCCAGCGGCGAGACCATGGGGTTCAATCAGCCCCAGCATTTT.

This rearrangement joins TRBV10-3 to TRBJ2-2, with unresolved D. The CDR3 is 16 residues long. In germline, CDR1 is ENHRY, CDR2 SYGVKD. Trimming took 6 bases from V and 2 from J, leaving 16 bases between them. The CDR3 loop reads CAIRYSPNANTGELFF. In DNA form, the CDR3 reads TGTGCCATCAGGTACAGCCCCAACGCCAACACCGGGGAGCTGTTTTTT.

The V call is TRBV6-1, the J call TRBJ2-2; no clear D gene. The CDR3 is 17 residues long. Trimming shortened V by 2 bases and J by 0 bases, and 13 bases separated the two germline ends. Germline CDR1 and CDR2: MNHNS and SASEGT. In DNA, the CDR3 is TGTGCCAGCAGTGAATGGGCCGAATTGGCGAACACCGGGGAGCTGTTTTTT. This gives the protein CASSEWAELANTGELFF.

The V call is TRBV6-5, the J call TRBJ2-7; a possible D gene is TRBD1 (5 bases). The CDR3 runs 13 residues. Trimming left V 6 bases short and J 2 bases short, with 11 bases between. Looked up from germline, CDR1 is MNHEY and CDR2 is SVGAGI. CDR3 amino acids: CASRVVGAYEQYF. The CDR3 DNA follows: TGTGCCAGCAGGGTGGTAGGGGCCTACGAGCAGTACTTC.

The V and J genes are TRBV29-1 and TRBJ2-3; 10 bases line up with TRBD2. CDR1 SQVTM and CDR2 ANQGSEA come from the germline V gene. V shed 3 bases and J 2 bases; nucleotides not matched to a gene: 11. The CDR3 sequence is 17 residues long. CDR3 sequence reads: CSVDPRWTSGVTDTQYF. In DNA form, the CDR3 reads TGCAGCGTTGACCCCAGGTGGACTAGCGGAGTCACAGATACGCAGTATTTT.

The count of this clone is one. J is TRBJ1-5 and V is TRBV30, with 7 bases fitting TRBD1. Trimming took 1 base from V and 7 from J; bases not matched to a gene: 13. Germline loops: CDR1 GTSNPN, CDR2 SVGIG (reference sequence). The CDR3 has 16 residues. The CDR3 sequence: CAWSAEIRQGGQPQHF. The CDR3 DNA reads as TGTGCCTGGAGTGCGGAGATACGACAGGGTGGGCAGCCCCAGCATTTT.

This chain uses TRBV6-1 with TRBJ2-3; a weak D match, TRBD2 (5 bases). CDR1 is MNHNS, CDR2 SASEGT, per germline. Trimming left V 3 bases short and J 6 bases short, with 7 bases between. This CDR3 region has 12 residues. CDR3 region: CASSETIDTQYF. CDR3 nucleotides: TGTGCCAGCAGTGAGACTATTGATACGCAGTATTTT.

The chain joins TRBV27 to TRBJ2-7; 9 positions agree with TRBD2. CDR1 is MNHEY, CDR2 SMNVEV, per germline (reference sequence). The V gene end was trimmed by 5 bases and the J gene end by 3 bases; junction bases not matched to a gene: 14. This CDR3 region has 17 residues. The DNA for the CDR3 is TGTGCCAGCAGTCGGACCCCTGGGAGCGGGGGGAGCTACGAGCAGTACTTC. This sequence encodes CASSRTPGSGGSYEQYF.

Only a few counts were recorded for this clone. The rearrangement links TRBV29-1 to TRBJ2-3; 11 nucleotides match TRBD2. The germline CDR1 and CDR2 sequences are SQVTM and ANQGSEA. The ends lost 6 bases at V and 2 bases at J; junction bases unmatched: 7. The CDR3 length is 15 residues. The CDR3 reads CSVAGTSGLTDTQYF. The CDR3 coding sequence is TGCAGCGTGGCCGGGACTAGCGGACTCACAGATACGCAGTATTTT.

This clone was seen a few times. The V and J genes are TRBV29-1 and TRBJ1-5, with 9 bases matching TRBD1. Germline V gene lookup returns CDR1 SQVTM and CDR2 ANQGSEA. CDR3 length: 13 residues. V lost 6 bases and J lost 6; bases outside the gene matches: 6. The CDR3 sequence: CSVRTGEGQPQHF. In DNA, the CDR3 is TGCAGCGTCCGGACAGGGGAGGGTCAGCCCCAGCATTTT. Complete variable domain (other parts from reference TRBV29-1 and TRBJ1-5): SAVISQKPSRDICQRGTSLTIQCQVDSQVTMMFWYRQQPGQSLTLIATANQGSEATYESGFVIDKFPISRPNLTFSTLTVSNMSPEDSSIYLCSVRTGEGQPQHFGDGTRLSIL.

This clone was counted only a few times. The rearrangement links TRBV5-1 to TRBJ2-2; no clear D gene. With 0 bases removed from V and 0 bases from J, the gap between germline ends came to 6 bases. The CDR3 totals 15 residues. CDR1 and CDR2 from the germline V gene are SGHRS and YFSETQ. Written as DNA, the CDR3 is TGCGCCAGCAGCTTGGACACTGCGAACACCGGGGAGCTGTTTTTT. Its translation: CASSLDTANTGELFF.

This sequence joins TRBV25-1 and TRBJ1-2; D not certain. The CDR3 length is 15 residues. Germline values: CDR1 MGHDK, CDR2 SYGVNS. The V end lost 4 bases, the J end lost 0 bases, and 12 bases lay between the germline ends. DNA for the CDR3: TGTGCCAGCAGTGGAAGCCCGGGATCTAACTATGGCTACACCTTC. Its translation: CASSGSPGSNYGYTF.